This T cell receptor beta chain is from a study of shared clonotypes between healthy human individuals. Germline V gene lookup returns CDR1 MDHEN and CDR2 SYDVKM. V lost 6 bases to trimming and J lost 1 base, with 15 bases between them. The CDR3 extends over 15 amino acids. This clone was observed a single time. The assay was immunoSEQ multiplex PCR, and TCRdb's table has in-frame clones only and misses some. The table lists around 600,000 clones, 97% of them singletons, with around 0.058% in the top ten. The receptor was derived from a young woman in good health. The sample was naive CD4+ T cells sorted from blood. Subset here: CD45RA+ positively selected. The V gene is TRBV28, the J gene TRBJ1-2; D not certain. CDR3 protein: CASSPPRGNNYGYTF. In DNA form, the CDR3 reads TGTGCCAGCAGCCCTCCTCGGGGAAATAACTATGGCTACACCTTC.